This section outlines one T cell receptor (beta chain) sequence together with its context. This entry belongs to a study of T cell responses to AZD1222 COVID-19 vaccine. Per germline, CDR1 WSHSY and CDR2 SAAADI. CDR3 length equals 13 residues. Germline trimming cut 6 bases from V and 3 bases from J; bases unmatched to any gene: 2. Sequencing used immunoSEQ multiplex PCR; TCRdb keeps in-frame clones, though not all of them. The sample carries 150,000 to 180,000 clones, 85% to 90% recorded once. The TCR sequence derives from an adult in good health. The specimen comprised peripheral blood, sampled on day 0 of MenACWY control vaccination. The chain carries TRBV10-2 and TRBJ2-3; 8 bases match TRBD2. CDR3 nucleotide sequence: TGCGCCAGCAGCGCGGGGGGAACAGATACGCAGTATTTT. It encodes CASSAGGTDTQYF.